Following are 4 T cell receptor beta chains from one sample sequenced in a study of T cell responses to AZD1222 COVID-19 vaccine. Libraries were prepared by immunoSEQ multiplex PCR; TCRdb keeps only in-frame clonotypes and omits some of them. The table has around 110,000 clones, 85% to 90% seen once. This specimen consisted of peripheral blood, obtained on day 0 of AZD1222 vaccination. The receptors were sampled from an adult in good health.

The chain links TRBV5-4 to TRBJ1-2; a possible D gene is TRBD1 (5 bases). The ends were cut back, 0 bases at V and 0 bases at J, with 9 bases in the middle. CDR1 is SGHNT and CDR2 is YYREEE in the germline V gene (reference sequence). The CDR3 covers 15 residues. CDR3 nucleotides: TGTGCCAGCAGCTTGGGACAGTCGACTAACTATGGCTACACCTTC. As protein: CASSLGQSTNYGYTF.

This clone was counted between two and nine times. The chain recombines TRBV15 with TRBJ2-5, with 10 positions matching TRBD1. The CDR3 has 15 residues. After removal of 9 bases from V and 5 bases from J, the junction contained 12 bases not matched to a gene. Per germline, CDR1 LNHNV and CDR2 YYDKDF (reference sequence). In DNA, the CDR3 is TGTGCCACGTCCCAGCCGGGACAGGGGTTTGAGACCCAGTACTTC. It specifies CATSQPGQGFETQYF.

This rearrangement joins TRBV19 to TRBJ2-3; no definite D call. Trimming left V 0 bases short and J 0 bases short, with 7 bases between. Germline values: CDR1 LNHDA, CDR2 SQIVND (reference sequence). This CDR3 comprises 15 residues. In DNA, the CDR3 is TGTGCCAGTAGTATAGAGGGATATAGCACAGATACGCAGTATTTT. It codes for CASSIEGYSTDTQYF.

CDR3: CASSDRPSGINEQFF. The CDR3 DNA is TGTGCCAGCAGTGATAGGCCTAGCGGAATTAATGAGCAGTTCTTC. The genes are TRBV6-1 and TRBJ2-1; 7 bases are a match to TRBD2. This CDR3 region has 15 residues. Trimming at V came to 3 bases and at J to 7 bases, leaving 9 bases not matched to a gene. CDR1 is MNHNS and CDR2 is SASEGT in the germline V gene.